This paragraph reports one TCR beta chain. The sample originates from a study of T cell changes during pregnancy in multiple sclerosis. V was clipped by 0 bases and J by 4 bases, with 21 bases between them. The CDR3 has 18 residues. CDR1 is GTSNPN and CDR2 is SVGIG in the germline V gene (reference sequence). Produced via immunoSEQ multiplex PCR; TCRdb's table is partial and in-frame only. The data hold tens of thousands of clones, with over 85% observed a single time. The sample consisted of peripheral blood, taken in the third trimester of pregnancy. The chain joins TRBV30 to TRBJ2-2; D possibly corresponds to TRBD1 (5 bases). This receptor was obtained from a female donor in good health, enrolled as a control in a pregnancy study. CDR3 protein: CAWSVSPRSFQGTGELFF. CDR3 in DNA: TGTGCCTGGAGTGTAAGCCCTCGGTCATTCCAGGGCACCGGGGAGCTGTTTTTT.